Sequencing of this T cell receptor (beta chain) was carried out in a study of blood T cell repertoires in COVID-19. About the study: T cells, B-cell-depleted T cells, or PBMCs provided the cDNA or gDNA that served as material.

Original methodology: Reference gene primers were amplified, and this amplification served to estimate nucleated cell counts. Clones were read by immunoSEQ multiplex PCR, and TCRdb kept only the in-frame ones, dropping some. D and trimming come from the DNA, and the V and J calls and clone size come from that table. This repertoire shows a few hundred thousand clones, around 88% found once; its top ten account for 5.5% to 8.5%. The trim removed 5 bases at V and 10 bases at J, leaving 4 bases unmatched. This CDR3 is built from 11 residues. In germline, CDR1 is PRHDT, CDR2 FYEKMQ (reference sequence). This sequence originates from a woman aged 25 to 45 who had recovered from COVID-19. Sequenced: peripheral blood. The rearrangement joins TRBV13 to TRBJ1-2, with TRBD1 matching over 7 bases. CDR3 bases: TGTGCCAGCAGCGGGACAGCTCCCTACACCTTC. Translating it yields CASSGTAPYTF.